A selection of T cell receptor beta chains follows, all from one sample in a study of beta chain features in type 1 diabetes. TCRdb keeps only in-frame clones here, not all; method: immunoSEQ multiplex PCR. The sample shows a few hundred thousand clones, about a fifth of them seen only once. Specimen: naive CD4+ T cells from blood. These receptors all come from a woman between 40 and 55 years old with type 1 diabetes. Each CDR3 is given with its conserved first and last residue. The order of the fields is clone size, V gene, J gene, CDR3 protein. Size tells how often a clone was seen (once, few, many) or the class of an expanded clone, and some rows leave it out.

few	TRBV29-1	TRBJ1-1	CSVESVNTEAFF
.	TRBV9	TRBJ1-2	CASSVAGGTATFF
few	TRBV5-4	TRBJ2-7	CASREQGTLLDEQYF
few	TRBV30	TRBJ1-2	CAWSVRDRVKGYTF
.	TRBV9	TRBJ1-2	CASSDWTGVGYTF
few	TRBV7-2	TRBJ2-3	CASSLRLAGRDTQYF
.	TRBV5-1	TRBJ1-1	CASSLQGGNTEAFF
.	TRBV30	TRBJ1-5	CAWSVQGWNQPQHF
.	TRBV28	TRBJ2-7	CASSFSGSYEQYF
few	TRBV14	TRBJ2-7	CASSQADEQYF
.	TRBV5-4	TRBJ2-5	CASSRSSGGNQETQYF
.	TRBV5-1	TRBJ2-7	CASSLGGTASYEQYF
.	TRBV30	TRBJ1-1	CAWMGNPMNTEAFF
.	TRBV18	TRBJ2-1	CASSPPEGYNEQFF
.	TRBV5-6	TRBJ2-5	CASSPSSGRRETQYF
few	TRBV7-9	TRBJ1-2	CASSPRDRAYGYTF
.	TRBV30	TRBJ2-3	CAWSENRVVDTQYF
few	TRBV21-1	TRBJ1-5	CASPLPSGYQPQHF
few	TRBV2	TRBJ2-7	CASNRLLYEQYF
.	TRBV4-3	TRBJ1-1	CASSQAQGFNTEAFF
.	TRBV29-1	TRBJ2-6	CSVGGAGLSGANVLTF
few	TRBV7-9	TRBJ2-7	CASSFSGRLGEQYF
.	TRBV23-1	TRBJ2-1	CASSQNLTLAGPPYNEQFF
.	TRBV18	TRBJ2-6	CATTPDFATNVLTF
.	TRBV29-1	TRBJ1-1	CSVDQGGMNTEAFF
.	TRBV11-2	TRBJ2-3	CASSPYQASTDTQYF
.	TRBV29-1	TRBJ2-1	CSVGASFSYNEQFF
.	TRBV10-3	TRBJ2-7	CAISPGTGHYEQYF
few	TRBV9	TRBJ2-1	CASSVSGSPLNEQFF
.	TRBV6-1	TRBJ2-3	CASQKEGYTDTQYF
.	TRBV19	TRBJ2-1	CASSLPSSYNEQFF
few	TRBV19	TRBJ1-1	CASSRQGGEAFF
few	TRBV7-9	TRBJ1-2	CASSSFLGQTSLKDGYTF
.	TRBV5-1	TRBJ2-5	CASSPGGQETQYF
.	TRBV7-8	TRBJ1-1	CASTYSAQGMAEAFF
.	TRBV18	TRBJ2-3	CASPRQGSTDTQYF
.	TRBV9	TRBJ2-1	CASSPRQGDMFIF
few	TRBV28	TRBJ2-6	CASRAPGSGANVLTF
few	TRBV9	TRBJ2-3	CASSFVSGVADTQYF
.	TRBV9	TRBJ2-3	CASSVDTSGNTDTQYF
.	TRBV30	TRBJ1-1	CAWREGTNTEAFF
.	TRBV4-1	TRBJ1-5	CASSREVGNQPQHF
.	TRBV5-1	TRBJ2-5	CASSPDRAETQYF
.	TRBV5-1	TRBJ2-7	CASSFPAGANSYEQYF
.	TRBV5-6	TRBJ2-1	CASSLPGTRERGQFF
few	TRBV10-3	TRBJ2-1	CAILAGAGNEQFF
.	TRBV29-1	TRBJ2-7	CSVLRTGVYEQYF
few	TRBV4-3	TRBJ2-7	CASSQVFASGSYEQYF
.	TRBV13	TRBJ1-2	CASSLERDSYGYTF
few	TRBV11-3	TRBJ2-1	CASSFEPGSTYNEQFF
.	TRBV20-1	TRBJ2-7	CSPRQDREQYF
few	TRBV18	TRBJ2-1	CASSLSGRAYNEQFF
.	TRBV10-3	TRBJ1-2	CASNPTSNYGYTF
.	TRBV29-1	TRBJ1-2	CSVRLDRAGTGYTF
.	TRBV7-6	TRBJ2-1	CASSLAVGAERKQFF
few	TRBV7-9	TRBJ1-1	CASSSDRVNTEAFF
few	TRBV29-1	TRBJ2-3	CSVERDTTDTQYF
.	TRBV28	TRBJ1-2	CATLMGGLGGYTF
.	TRBV5-1	TRBJ1-5	CASSPFQAHQPQHF